The 14 T cell receptor beta chains below were found in one sample sequenced in a study of Ad26.COV2.S vaccination and SARS-CoV-2 variants. Clones were read by immunoSEQ multiplex PCR, and TCRdb kept only the in-frame ones, dropping some. Of some 320,000 clones listed, about 82% were seen once; the top ten hold 2% to 2.5%. Documented treatment: about 20 received Ad26.COV2.S at low or high dose, single or two shots; several received placebo; per-sample allocation not given. After the first vaccine or placebo injection, samples were drawn on day 63. The sequenced sample was peripheral blood, obtained in a trial of Ad26.COV2.S vaccine versus placebo. The receptors were sampled from a person aged 18-65 years who received the Ad26.COV2.S COVID-19 vaccine or a placebo.

This rearrangement joins TRBV12-5 to TRBJ2-1; D gene unclear. Germline loops: CDR1 LGHNT, CDR2 FRNRAP. Trimming cost V 1 base and J 0 bases, with 13 bases left between them. The CDR3 is 17 amino acids. DNA for the CDR3: TGTGCTAGTGGTTTGGCGAGAGCGTACAGCTCCTACAATGAGCAGTTCTTC. As protein: CASGLARAYSSYNEQFF.

The rearrangement links TRBV19 to TRBJ1-1; D ambiguous. CDR3 size: 13 residues. CDR1 is LNHDA and CDR2 is SQIVND in the germline V gene (reference sequence). V was clipped by 5 bases and J by 3 bases, with 10 bases between them. The CDR3 DNA reads TGTGCCAGTAGTGGACGTATCGACACTGAAGCTTTCTTT. Amino acids: CASSGRIDTEAFF.

This clone was recorded a few times. The V gene is TRBV6-1, the J gene TRBJ2-1, with D uncertain. The CDR3 is 10 residues long. The V end was cut by 6 bases, the J end by 9 bases, with 6 bases between. Germline V gene data show CDR1 as MNHNS and CDR2 as SASEGT. The CDR3 spells CASSQTEQFF. The CDR3 nucleotides read TGTGCCAGCAGCCAAACTGAGCAGTTCTTC.

This clone has only a few counts. The rearrangement links TRBV7-3 to TRBJ2-2, with no clear D. CDR1 is SGHTA and CDR2 is FQGTGA in the germline V gene. The CDR3 length is 14 residues. The V and J ends lost 2 bases and 1 base respectively, with 5 bases between them. The DNA for the CDR3 is TGTGCCAGCAGCTTACGATGGAACACCGGGGAGCTGTTTTTT. Residues: CASSLRWNTGELFF.

The rearrangement joins TRBV7-9 to TRBJ2-3; 8 nucleotides agree with TRBD2. This CDR3 is 16 amino acids long. The V and J ends lost 0 bases and 1 base, in that order; junction bases with no gene match: 3. Germline V lookup: CDR1 SEHNR, CDR2 FQNEAQ (reference sequence). The CDR3 protein is CASSLAWRGGTDTQYF. The CDR3, as DNA: TGTGCCAGCAGCTTAGCCTGGCGGGGGGGCACAGATACGCAGTATTTT.

V is TRBV21-1 and J is TRBJ1-5; no check of the table's D call, TRBD1, against the DNA was made. TRBV21-1 has pseudogene status. There are 16 residues in the CDR3. CDR3 nucleotide sequence: TGTGCCAGCAGCAAAGAGGGGCACCAACCAGATCAGCCCCAGCATTTT. Protein product: CASSKEGHQPDQPQHF.

The chain joins TRBV3-1 (or the pseudogene TRBV3-2) to TRBJ1-5, with D uncertain. The CDR3 consists of 16 residues. Trimming stripped 1 base from V and 4 bases from J, with 14 bases between. Germline-derived CDR1 and CDR2 are LGHDT and YNNKEL (reference sequence). DNA for the CDR3: TGTGCCAGCAGCCAAGGAGTCGGGATCGGGAATCAGCCCCAGCATTTT. Its translation: CASSQGVGIGNQPQHF.

The rearrangement links TRBV7-2 to TRBJ2-3, with TRBD1 as a possible D gene (6 bases). Germline V CDR1 and CDR2: SGHTA, FQGNSA. V dropped 1 base and J dropped 0 bases, with 14 bases sitting between them. This CDR3 is 17 amino acids long. CDR3 sequence: CASSLGHRASSTDTQYF. CDR3 DNA: TGTGCCAGCAGCTTAGGGCACAGGGCATCTAGCACAGATACGCAGTATTTT.

The CDR3 DNA follows: TGTGCCAGCAGCTTGGGTACGGGGGGCCGTTACGCCGGGGAGCTGTTTTTT. This translates into CASSLGTGGRYAGELFF. This chain connects TRBV5-4 to TRBJ2-2, with a tentative D call TRBD2 (7 bases). CDR3 length: 17 residues. Trimming took off 0 bases at V and 6 bases at J, with 18 bases between the two ends. Germline V lookup: CDR1 SGHNT, CDR2 YYREEE (reference sequence).

The chain employs TRBV3-1 (or the pseudogene TRBV3-2) and TRBJ1-2; D uncertain. The V gene's germline CDR1 is LGHDT and CDR2 YNNKEL (reference sequence). This CDR3 contains 13 residues. Trimming removed 1 base from V and 8 bases from J, with 11 bases in between. CDR3 DNA: TGTGCCAGCAGCCAAGTAACCCTGAGAGGCTACACCTTC. Translating it yields CASSQVTLRGYTF.

The rearrangement links TRBV28 to TRBJ2-7; the D is unclear. Trimming stripped 2 bases from V and 6 bases from J, with 8 bases between. Germline CDR1 MDHEN, CDR2 SYDVKM. The CDR3 has 12 amino acids. This CDR3 is CASSLRWREQYF. CDR3 coding DNA: TGTGCCAGCAGTTTACGTTGGCGCGAGCAGTACTTC.

V gene TRBV5-6 combines with J gene TRBJ1-6; no clear D. In germline, CDR1 is SGHDT, CDR2 YYEEEE. This CDR3 has 17 residues. V gave up 4 bases and J gave up 9 bases, with 23 bases separating them. This CDR3 is CASSNGGYQRSTSPLHF. CDR3 nucleotide sequence: TGTGCCAGCAGCAACGGAGGATATCAGCGCAGCACTTCACCCCTCCACTTT.

The chain employs TRBV5-1 and TRBJ2-2; tentatively, D is TRBD1 or TRBD2 (6 bases each). Trimming cost V 7 bases and J 0 bases, with 13 bases left between them. This CDR3 is built from 15 residues. Germline CDR1 is SGHRS and CDR2 is YFSETQ. The CDR3 protein is CASVRGTSNTGELFF. CDR3 sequence (DNA): TGCGCCAGCGTTCGGGGGACATCGAACACCGGGGAGCTGTTTTTT.

This chain uses TRBV27 with TRBJ1-6, with D hard to call. The V end lost 6 bases, the J end lost 0 bases, and 9 bases lay between the germline ends. The germline V gene has CDR1 MNHEY and CDR2 SMNVEV (reference sequence). The CDR3 consists of 15 residues. The CDR3 loop is CASRDSRSYNSPLHF. In DNA form, the CDR3 reads TGTGCCAGCAGGGATTCCCGCTCCTATAATTCACCCCTCCACTTT.